The clone carrying this T cell receptor (beta chain) turned up a few times. As yet, its antigen is unknown. Trimming took off 3 bases at V and 6 bases at J, with 8 bases between the two ends. CDR1 is SQVTM, CDR2 ANQGSEA, per germline. The CDR3 runs 11 residues. Sequencing followed a ViraFEST assay step that expanded antigen-specific CD4+ T cells with viral peptide pools. Scientists isolated CD4+ T cells after an approximately 9-day culture period ended. Participants each got two BNT162b2 or mRNA-1273 vaccine doses. Vaccinated recipients, who were negative for nucleocapsid antibodies, had no history of SARS-CoV-2 infection. It was with about 10 IU/ml IL-2 and around 10 ug/ml peptides that some 1.9 million PBMC per well were cultured. Cultures received IL-2 medium that replaced half the medium on days 3 and 7. This sample is drawn from a study of vaccination effects on CD4 cells after COVID-19. TCRdb's table, derived via immunoSEQ multiplex PCR, lists solely in-frame clones and lacks some. The profile shows around 67,000 clones, 70% to 90% of them singletons.

This chain connects TRBV29-1 to TRBJ1-1; D unclear. This clonotype was obtained from a human donor who received a COVID-19 vaccine. This sample comprised CD4+ T cells from PBMCs cultured with HCoV-229E spike peptides, obtained after COVID-19 vaccination. The CDR3: CSVDKDSEAFF. The CDR3 DNA is TGCAGCGTTGACAAAGATTCTGAAGCTTTCTTT.